This T cell receptor (beta chain) was captured in a study of blood T cell repertoires in COVID-19 (dated by TCRdb to about 2020). About the study as a whole: The collaborator samples originated in the United States, Italy and Spain and spanned the acute and convalescent phases of COVID-19. Where available, HLA class I and class II types were obtained from metadata supplied by the sample provider rather than from assay-based typing. The dataset comprised deeply sampled blood TCRbeta repertoires from subjects exposed to, actively infected with, or recovered from COVID-19. A freely available public database, intended as a resource for researchers studying the immune response to SARS-CoV-2, is where the repertoires were released. Samples were obtained from the ongoing ImmuneRACE study (first 160 participants) and from over 1,000 subjects provided by 6 global collaborators. Sample metadata almost always included a de-identified subject ID, COVID-19 status, age in years and sex. The prospective study material was composed of cDNA or gDNA derived from T cells, B-cell-depleted T cells, or PBMCs.

Points the paper makes about the study in general: Clinical and demographic metadata were provided uncurated, with the amount varying by source and participant.

The CDR3 has 15 amino acids, counting the end cysteine and phenylalanine. The kept DNA is CDR3 alone, 45 bases in frame from the first base. V loses 11 bases of germline sequence and J loses 1 base, and the interval between the two ends is 20 bases. The germline V gene specifies MNHEY as CDR1 and SVGAGI as CDR2. The immunoSEQ Assay, a bias-controlled multiplex PCR, was used to amplify TCRbeta CDR3 regions from genomic DNA. For the original study's pipeline: The number of nucleated cells in each sample was estimated from the amplification of reference gene primers within the assay. To quantify the absolute abundance of each unique TCRbeta CDR3 rearrangement, sequence reads were collapsed and filtered. For each sample, productive Simpson clonality was calculated as the square root of Simpson's diversity index over productive rearrangements. TCRdb stores this immuneACCESS table with in-frame sequences only. Part of the clones is absent; in the studies checked, under half of the shortfall reflects unresolved V genes, and no reason is known for the rest. V, J and clone size were drawn from that table, and D and trimming were deduced from the DNA. Within this sample are 300,000 to 400,000 clones, with about 88% of them counted one time only. The ten top clones hold about 7.3% of the sample.

In the case of this clone: What antigen it recognizes has not been identified. No clone much larger than this one lies a single base away; base qualities are absent.

One collaborating source in Seattle enrolled patients while the patients were actively infected and followed the patients over time throughout the course of disease. Each collaborating institution followed its own protocols to collect whole blood in K2EDTA tubes. For TCRbeta analysis, collaborators shipped samples in one of three forms: frozen whole blood, isolated PBMCs, or DNA extracted from either of those sample types. The clonotype comes from a woman between 70 and 85 years old with COVID-19, enrolled during active disease. Sequencing was performed on peripheral blood. The rearrangement combines TRBV6-5 with TRBJ1-1; TRBD1 is possibly the D segment (6 matching bases). The CDR3: CAAAWGPGGNTEAFF. The DNA sequence follows: TGTGCCGCCGCTTGGGGGCCGGGAGGGAACACTGAAGCTTTCTTT.